The rows below give T cell receptor beta chains drawn from one sample of a study of CD8 T cells in Susac syndrome. MiXCR, run by TCRdb on the immunoSEQ multiplex PCR reads, gives a single entry per CDR3 protein. The sample has around 170,000 distinct CDR3 sequences; roughly 95% are singletons. The sequenced sample was CD4+ T cells from PBMCs. Every receptor here comes from a human donor with Susac syndrome. Both conserved end residues are part of each CDR3. The order of the fields is J gene, D gene, CDR3 length, V gene, clone size, CDR3 DNA, CDR3 protein. D genes are given only for firm matches. Clone sizes are given selectively: once, few, many, or a class where the clone is expanded.

j_call: TRBJ1-5
d_call: -
cdr3_length: 15
v_call: TRBV19
clone_size: -
cdr3_nt: TGTGCCAGTAGTATCGGCGGGCAGGGGTATCAGCCCCAGCATTTT
cdr3_aa: CASSIGGQGYQPQHF

j_call: TRBJ1-2
d_call: TRBD1
cdr3_length: 14
v_call: TRBV2
clone_size: -
cdr3_nt: TGTGCCAGCAGCGAAAGACAGGGCCACTATGGCTACACCTTC
cdr3_aa: CASSERQGHYGYTF

j_call: TRBJ2-7
d_call: -
cdr3_length: 14
v_call: TRBV5-1
clone_size: -
cdr3_nt: TGCGCCAGCAGCTTGGAATCGACGGCCTTCGAGCAGTACTTC
cdr3_aa: CASSLESTAFEQYF

j_call: TRBJ1-4
d_call: -
cdr3_length: 13
v_call: TRBV12-3/TRBV12-4
clone_size: -
cdr3_nt: TGTGCCAGCAGCCCCCGGGCGTTGGAAAAACTGTTTTTT
cdr3_aa: CASSPRALEKLFF

j_call: TRBJ2-3
d_call: TRBD1
cdr3_length: 16
v_call: TRBV5-1
clone_size: -
cdr3_nt: TGCGCCAGCCACTCATCCAGGGGGCAGGGAACAGATACGCAGTATTTT
cdr3_aa: CASHSSRGQGTDTQYF

j_call: TRBJ2-5
d_call: TRBD2
cdr3_length: 17
v_call: TRBV5-6
clone_size: -
cdr3_nt: TGTGCCAGCAGCTTGGGGGGACTAGCGGGGATTTTTGAGACCCAGTACTTC
cdr3_aa: CASSLGGLAGIFETQYF

j_call: TRBJ2-7
d_call: -
cdr3_length: 14
v_call: TRBV3-1
clone_size: -
cdr3_nt: TGTGCCAGCAGCCAAGGAGCTAGGGACTCCGAGCAGTACTTC
cdr3_aa: CASSQGARDSEQYF

j_call: TRBJ2-3
d_call: -
cdr3_length: 11
v_call: TRBV24-1
clone_size: -
cdr3_nt: TGTGCCACCGGTGTTGCAGATACGCAGTATTTT
cdr3_aa: CATGVADTQYF

j_call: TRBJ1-1
d_call: -
cdr3_length: 14
v_call: TRBV19
clone_size: -
cdr3_nt: TGTGCCAGTAGTATTTATCAGGGGCACACTGAAGCTTTCTTT
cdr3_aa: CASSIYQGHTEAFF

j_call: TRBJ2-1
d_call: -
cdr3_length: 15
v_call: TRBV20-1
clone_size: -
cdr3_nt: TGCAGTGCTAGAACCCCTCGAGGGCCCTACAATGAGCAGTTCTTC
cdr3_aa: CSARTPRGPYNEQFF

j_call: TRBJ2-7
d_call: -
cdr3_length: 12
v_call: TRBV11-2
clone_size: -
cdr3_nt: TGTGCCAGCAGCCCCGTCTCCTACGAGCAGTACTTC
cdr3_aa: CASSPVSYEQYF

j_call: TRBJ2-3
d_call: -
cdr3_length: 11
v_call: TRBV28
clone_size: -
cdr3_nt: TGTGCCAGCAGGACGGTAGATACGCAGTATTTT
cdr3_aa: CASRTVDTQYF

j_call: TRBJ1-3
d_call: -
cdr3_length: 15
v_call: TRBV9
clone_size: -
cdr3_nt: TGTGCCAGCAGCGCTGCACCAGGTGCTGGAAACACCATATATTTT
cdr3_aa: CASSAAPGAGNTIYF

j_call: TRBJ1-3
d_call: TRBD1
cdr3_length: 14
v_call: TRBV20-1
clone_size: -
cdr3_nt: TGCAGTGCTGGGCAGGGGGCCTCTGGAAACACCATATATTTT
cdr3_aa: CSAGQGASGNTIYF

j_call: TRBJ2-5
d_call: -
cdr3_length: 17
v_call: TRBV5-1
clone_size: -
cdr3_nt: TGCGCCAGCAGCTTGGGGGCTGATGGGACAAAACAAGAGACCCAGTACTTC
cdr3_aa: CASSLGADGTKQETQYF

j_call: TRBJ2-7
d_call: TRBD2
cdr3_length: 14
v_call: TRBV6-6
clone_size: -
cdr3_nt: TGTGCCAGCAGTTATGCGGGGGGGCCTGGAGAGCAGTACTTC
cdr3_aa: CASSYAGGPGEQYF

j_call: TRBJ2-1
d_call: -
cdr3_length: 14
v_call: TRBV7-6
clone_size: -
cdr3_nt: TGTGCCAGCAGCCGTGGGGCTTCCTACAATGAGCAGTTCTTC
cdr3_aa: CASSRGASYNEQFF

j_call: TRBJ2-5
d_call: -
cdr3_length: 19
v_call: TRBV2
clone_size: -
cdr3_nt: TGTGCCAGCAGTGAAGCGCTTAACACCGGACGAAGCCCGCAAGAGACCCAGTACTTC
cdr3_aa: CASSEALNTGRSPQETQYF

j_call: TRBJ2-7
d_call: -
cdr3_length: 16
v_call: TRBV28
clone_size: once
cdr3_nt: TGTGCCAGCAGTTTATGGCCGGGCCCCCCGCTCTACGAGCAGTACTTC
cdr3_aa: CASSLWPGPPLYEQYF

j_call: TRBJ2-2
d_call: TRBD1
cdr3_length: 18
v_call: TRBV5-6
clone_size: -
cdr3_nt: TGTGCCAGCAGCCAAGGGGGCCCTGGTCTACTAAACACCGGGGAGCTGTTTTTT
cdr3_aa: CASSQGGPGLLNTGELFF

j_call: TRBJ1-5
d_call: -
cdr3_length: 12
v_call: TRBV28
clone_size: -
cdr3_nt: TGTGCCAGCAGGACTGTGACCTCGGCCCAGCATTTT
cdr3_aa: CASRTVTSAQHF

j_call: TRBJ1-3
d_call: -
cdr3_length: 12
v_call: TRBV14
clone_size: -
cdr3_nt: TGTGCCAGCAGCCCAGCTGGAAACACCATATATTTT
cdr3_aa: CASSPAGNTIYF

j_call: TRBJ1-4
d_call: -
cdr3_length: 16
v_call: TRBV15
clone_size: -
cdr3_nt: TGTGCCACCAGCCCTCGACTGGGCATTGCGGGTGGGAAACTGTTTTTT
cdr3_aa: CATSPRLGIAGGKLFF

j_call: TRBJ2-1
d_call: -
cdr3_length: 13
v_call: TRBV20-1
clone_size: -
cdr3_nt: TGCAGTGCTATGGGACTTAGCTCCTATGAGCAGTTCTTC
cdr3_aa: CSAMGLSSYEQFF

j_call: TRBJ2-5
d_call: -
cdr3_length: 14
v_call: TRBV4-1
clone_size: -
cdr3_nt: TGCGCCAGCAGCCAAGGTGGGGCCCGGGAGACCCAGTACTTC
cdr3_aa: CASSQGGARETQYF

j_call: TRBJ2-3
d_call: -
cdr3_length: 14
v_call: TRBV12-5
clone_size: -
cdr3_nt: TGTGCTAGTGCCACCAGGCTGACGACAGATACGCAGTATTTT
cdr3_aa: CASATRLTTDTQYF

j_call: TRBJ1-1
d_call: -
cdr3_length: 15
v_call: TRBV15
clone_size: -
cdr3_nt: TGTGCCACCAGCAGAGTGACCAGGGGAGATACTGAAGCTTTCTTT
cdr3_aa: CATSRVTRGDTEAFF

j_call: TRBJ2-5
d_call: TRBD2
cdr3_length: 15
v_call: TRBV20-1
clone_size: -
cdr3_nt: TGCAGTGCTAGAGATCCTAGCGGGGGTGTGGAGACCCAGTACTTC
cdr3_aa: CSARDPSGGVETQYF